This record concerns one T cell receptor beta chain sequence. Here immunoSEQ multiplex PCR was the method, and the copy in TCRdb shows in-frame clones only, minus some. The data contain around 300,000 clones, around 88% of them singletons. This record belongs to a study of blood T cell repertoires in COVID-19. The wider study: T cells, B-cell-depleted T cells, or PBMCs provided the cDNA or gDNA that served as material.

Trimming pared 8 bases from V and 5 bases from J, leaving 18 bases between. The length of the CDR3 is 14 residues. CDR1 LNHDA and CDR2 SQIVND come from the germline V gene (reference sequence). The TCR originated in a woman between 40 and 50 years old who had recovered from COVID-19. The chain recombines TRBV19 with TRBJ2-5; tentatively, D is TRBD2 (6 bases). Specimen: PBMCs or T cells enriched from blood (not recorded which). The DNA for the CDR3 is TGTGCCAGTGGATGGGGAACTAGCCGCGAGACCCAGTACTTC. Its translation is CASGWGTSRETQYF.